The T cell receptor (beta chain) under discussion was sequenced for a study of blood T cell repertoires in COVID-19. Before being deemed recovered, Cohort 3 donors had two negative PCRs, clearance, or symptom resolution. Sequencing used immunoSEQ multiplex PCR; TCRdb keeps in-frame clones, though not all of them. The table has more than 200,000 clones, approximately 86% seen once. CDR3 length equals 16 residues. Germline CDR1 SEHNR, CDR2 FQNEAQ (reference sequence). With V trimmed by 5 bases and J by 3 bases, 7 bases remained unmatched. This rearrangement joins TRBV7-9 to TRBJ2-3; TRBD1 matches at 11 bases. Sequenced material: PBMCs or T cells enriched from blood (not recorded which). This receptor was identified in a woman between 45 and 65 years old who had recovered from COVID-19. This CDR3 reads CASSPRGTGGTDTQYF. The CDR3 coding sequence is TGTGCCAGCAGCCCGCGTGGGACAGGGGGGACAGATACGCAGTATTTT.